Sequencing of this TCR beta chain was carried out in a study of cytomegalovirus exposure and HLA in healthy donors. The CDR3 is 14 amino acids. V lost 5 bases and J 0 bases, leaving 12 bases between the germline ends. Sequenced by immunoSEQ multiplex PCR; TCRdb stores in-frame clones only, minus some. The table has hundreds of thousands of clones, around nine tenths seen once. Note on this clone: Its antigen remains unknown.

Study-wide findings and caveats: Rarity characterized most TCR sequences, yet some public TCRs appeared in many donors. Researchers counted 150 to 200 TCR beta chains as cytomegalovirus-associated. The finding came from a later analysis; first-cohort TCR clusters tended to co-occur in the roughly 120 validation repertoires. Cytomegalovirus status, reportedly, was diagnosed with high specificity and sensitivity by the classifier.

This sequence was found in a man aged 18-30 years in good health and CMV-seronegative. The sample was PBMCs. The chain employs TRBV5-3 and TRBJ2-7; D may be TRBD1 (5 bases). TRBV5-3 is given ORF status, its function remaining uncertain. In DNA, the CDR3 is TGTGCCAGAAGGGGGCCTGTAAGCTCCTACGAGCAGTACTTC. This gives the protein CARRGPVSSYEQYF.